This record concerns one T cell receptor beta chain sequence. The data belong to a study of blood T cell repertoires in COVID-19. Whole-study context: The United States, Italy and Spain were the sources of the acute and convalescent COVID-19 samples. Sources were T cells, B-cell-depleted T cells, or PBMCs; the material itself was cDNA or gDNA.

In the original processing: Reference gene primer amplification yielded estimated nucleated cell counts. Libraries were prepared by immunoSEQ multiplex PCR; TCRdb keeps only in-frame clonotypes and omits some of them. The V and J calls and the clone size are those of that table, but D and trimming were determined from the DNA. This sample yields around 160,000 clones, of which around 80% are seen a single time; 9.5% to 12% belongs to the top ten. V lost 8 bases and J lost 3; bases outside the gene matches: 8. The CDR3 runs to 15 residues. Germline V gene data show CDR1 as MNHEY and CDR2 as SVGAGI. Sequencing was carried out using peripheral blood. The clonotype comes from a man in his 60s with active or convalescent COVID-19. V and J are TRBV6-5 and TRBJ2-1, with 9 bases that match TRBD2. The CDR3 bases are TGTGCCAGCCGGCGGGTTAGCGGGAGCTACAATGAGCAGTTCTTC. This gives the protein CASRRVSGSYNEQFF.